The 12 T cell receptor beta chains in this list originate from one sample, sequenced in a study of control samples from healthy donors and cancer patients. Profiled with immunoSEQ multiplex PCR; TCRdb holds only in-frame clones, not every one. The sample holds roughly 95,000 clones, roughly 90% seen once. Source material: blood. The source of these receptors is a woman in her 30s in good health.

The chain is built from TRBV4-1 and TRBJ2-3; the D is unclear. The CDR3 is made up of 16 amino acids. Germline values: CDR1 MGHRA, CDR2 YSYEKL. The V and J ends lost 3 bases and 2 bases respectively, with 15 bases between them. The CDR3 bases are TGCGCCAGCAGCCACCCCAAGCAAACTTTCACAGATACGCAGTATTTT. The encoded protein is CASSHPKQTFTDTQYF.

The rearrangement uses TRBV12-3 or TRBV12-4 and TRBJ1-2; D possibly corresponds to TRBD1 (6 bases). V lost 4 bases to trimming and J lost 13 bases, with 13 bases between them. The length of the CDR3 is 11 residues. The CDR3 spells CASSSGQSATF. In nucleotides, the CDR3 is TGTGCCAGCAGTTCTGGACAGTCAGCCACCTTC.

The CDR3 protein is CASSLGSGNTIYF. The CDR3 DNA reads TGCGCCAGCAGTCTGGGATCAGGAAACACCATATATTTT. The chain employs TRBV10-1 and TRBJ1-3; D ambiguous. The CDR3 runs 13 residues. Trimming left V 5 bases short and J 4 bases short, with 9 bases between. Germline CDR1 WNHNN, CDR2 SYGVQD (reference sequence).

The chain employs TRBV6-5 and TRBJ2-7; 9 nucleotides align to TRBD2. The CDR3 is 15 residues long. V shed 6 bases and J 4 bases; nucleotides not matched to a gene: 10. Germline assignment: CDR1 MNHEY and CDR2 SVGAGI. The CDR3 sequence: CASSAGAGGSYEQYF. The CDR3 DNA reads as TGTGCCAGCAGCGCAGGGGCGGGGGGGTCGTACGAGCAGTACTTC.

This chain connects TRBV7-2 to TRBJ2-4, with a tentative D call TRBD1 (6 bases). V lost 5 bases and J 0 bases, leaving 20 bases between the germline ends. Looked up from germline, CDR1 is SGHTA and CDR2 is FQGNSA. The CDR3 runs to 18 residues. The CDR3 DNA is TGTGCCAGCAGCCCGAGGGGGAGTGAATCGCTAGCCAAAAACATTCAGTACTTC. Translation gives CASSPRGSESLAKNIQYF.

As concerns this clone: At the DNA level, this CDR3 is encoded by other sequences in the same sample as well. The chain uses TRBV5-4 and TRBJ1-5; TRBD1 is a possible D gene (5 bases). Germline CDR1 is SGHNT and CDR2 is YYREEE (reference sequence). Trimming left V 0 bases short and J 4 bases short, with 8 bases between. This CDR3 comprises 14 residues. This CDR3 reads CASSLGGSNQPQHF. The CDR3 DNA reads TGTGCCAGCAGCTTGGGGGGCAGTAATCAGCCCCAGCATTTT.

This clone was detected once. The chain combines TRBV30 with TRBJ2-3, with 10 positions matching TRBD1. Trimming removed 0 bases from V and 6 bases from J; junction bases left unmatched: 6. CDR1 and CDR2 from the germline V gene are GTSNPN and SVGIG (reference sequence). CDR3 length: 15 residues. Here the CDR3 reads CAWSVRQGAWDTQYF. The CDR3 DNA sequence: TGTGCCTGGAGTGTAAGACAGGGGGCTTGGGATACGCAGTATTTT.

The rearrangement uses TRBV19 and TRBJ1-5; 8 nucleotides match TRBD1. Trimming at V came to 5 bases and at J to 4 bases, leaving 22 bases not matched to a gene. The CDR3 contains 20 residues. Germline lookup yields CDR1 LNHDA and CDR2 SQIVND (reference sequence). This chain's CDR3 is CASSSPSTLTPGQDNQPQHF. In nucleotides, the CDR3 is TGTGCCAGTAGTTCGCCCTCCACCCTAACACCGGGACAGGATAATCAGCCCCAGCATTTT.

The CDR3 nucleotides are TGCGCCAGCAGCTACCCGGACAGGGGTATCACTGAAGCTTTCTTT. It yields the protein CASSYPDRGITEAFF. The V gene is TRBV4-1, the J gene TRBJ1-1; 9 positions agree with TRBD1. The V and J ends lost 5 bases and 4 bases, in that order; junction bases with no gene match: 8. Germline CDR1 reads MGHRA; CDR2 reads YSYEKL. The CDR3 length is 15 residues.

The gene calls are TRBV7-3 and TRBJ2-2; TRBD1 agrees at 8 bases. The CDR3 sequence is 13 residues long. The junction had 1 base not matched to a gene; V was cut back by 4 bases and J by 6 bases. The germline V gene encodes CDR1 SGHTA and CDR2 FQGTGA. For the CDR3, the DNA is TGTGCCAGCAGCTGGACAGGGCCCGGGGAGCTGTTTTTT. Translating it yields CASSWTGPGELFF.

The rearrangement joins TRBV5-1 to TRBJ2-2, with 7 nucleotides matching TRBD2. The germline gives CDR1 SGHRS, CDR2 YFSETQ. Trimming cost V 5 bases and J 4 bases; bases outside gene matches: 8. There are 15 residues in the CDR3. The DNA of the CDR3 is TGCGCCAGCAGACCCATAGCGGGTTTCACCGGGGAGCTGTTTTTT. It yields the protein CASRPIAGFTGELFF.

The rearrangement links TRBV4-2 to TRBJ2-5; 7 nucleotides match TRBD1. CDR3 length: 15 amino acids. The germline V gene encodes CDR1 LGHNA and CDR2 YNFKEQ. After removal of 1 base from V and 2 bases from J, the junction contained 4 bases not matched to a gene. The CDR3 spells CASSQATGDQETQYF. In DNA, the CDR3 is TGTGCCAGCAGCCAAGCAACAGGGGATCAAGAGACCCAGTACTTC.